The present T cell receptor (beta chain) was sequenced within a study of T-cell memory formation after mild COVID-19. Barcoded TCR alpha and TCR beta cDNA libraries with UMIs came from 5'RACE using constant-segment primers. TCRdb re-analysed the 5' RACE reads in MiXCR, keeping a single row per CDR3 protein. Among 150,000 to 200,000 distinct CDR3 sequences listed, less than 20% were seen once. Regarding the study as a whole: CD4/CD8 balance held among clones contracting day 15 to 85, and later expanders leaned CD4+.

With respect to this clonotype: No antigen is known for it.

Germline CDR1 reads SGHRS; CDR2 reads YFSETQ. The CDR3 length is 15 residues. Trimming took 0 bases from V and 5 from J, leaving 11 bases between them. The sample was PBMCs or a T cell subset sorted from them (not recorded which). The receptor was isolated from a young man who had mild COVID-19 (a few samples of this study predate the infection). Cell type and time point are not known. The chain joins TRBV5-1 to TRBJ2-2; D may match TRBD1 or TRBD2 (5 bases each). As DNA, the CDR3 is TGCGCCAGCAGCTTGGCCCCAGGGAGTACCGGGGAGCTGTTTTTT. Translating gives CASSLAPGSTGELFF.